The source of this T cell receptor beta chain is a study of T cell changes during pregnancy in multiple sclerosis. The method was immunoSEQ multiplex PCR; TCRdb's version includes in-frame clones alone and lacks a portion of them. The top ten clones hold less than 2% of a sample with approximately 70,000 clones, 92% of them seen once. Germline assignment: CDR1 MGHRA and CDR2 YSYEKL. V lost 4 bases and J lost 0; bases outside the gene matches: 1. This CDR3 is 16 amino acids long. This sequence originates from a female donor with multiple sclerosis, enrolled in a pregnancy study. V is TRBV4-1 and J is TRBJ2-3; 13 bases agree with TRBD2. Sample: peripheral blood, taken in the second trimester of pregnancy. The CDR3 loop is CASSPLAGGSTDTQYF. The DNA of the CDR3 is TGCGCCAGCAGCCCACTAGCGGGGGGGAGCACAGATACGCAGTATTTT.